This T cell receptor beta chain was identified during a study of cytomegalovirus exposure and HLA in healthy donors. Vbeta (60) and Jbeta (13) primers were used in the PCR. Sequencing was performed with immunoSEQ multiplex PCR; in TCRdb, only in-frame clones are kept and a portion is missing. This table has roughly 79,000 clones, 74% appearing once. The CDR3 contains 18 residues. Germline lookup yields CDR1 SGHNT and CDR2 YYREEE (reference sequence). After removal of 4 bases from V and 10 bases from J, the junction contained 17 bases not matched to a gene. The origin of this receptor is a woman aged 45 to 65 in good health and CMV-seropositive. The V and J genes are TRBV5-4 and TRBJ2-1; 13 positions agree with TRBD2. The sample comprised PBMCs. The CDR3 loop reads CASSPPGLAGVGIGEQFF. CDR3 sequence (DNA): TGTGCCAGCAGCCCGCCCGGACTAGCGGGAGTTGGCATTGGGGAGCAGTTCTTC.